Below, 20 T cell receptor beta chains from the same sample are listed, as sequenced in a study of regulatory T cells in long-lasting Graves disease. Time point denoted: newly diagnosed GD, antithyroid drugs for less than 3 months. RNA isolated from PBMCs was used to make the TCR library. Combining iRepertoire HTBI primers with Arm-PCR of CDR3 regions, the authors built TCR beta libraries. TCRdb processed the multiplex PCR reads anew with MiXCR; each CDR3 protein has one entry. The sample lists a few hundred thousand distinct CDR3 sequences; around 17% were seen once. The sequences come from peripheral blood mononuclear cells (PBMCs), collected at new diagnosis, from a patient treated with antithyroid drugs. The receptor set was obtained from a female donor with Graves disease.

The sample holds a few counts of this clonotype. The chain has TRBV19 and TRBJ2-3; 7 bases map to TRBD2. The V gene's germline CDR1 is LNHDA and CDR2 SQIVND (reference sequence). The CDR3 is 15 residues long. Trimming at V came to 3 bases and at J to 1 base, leaving 4 bases not matched to a gene. As DNA, the CDR3 is TGTGCCAGTAGTATTATTGCGGGGGGCACAGATACGCAGTATTTT. It encodes CASSIIAGGTDTQYF.

This clonotype was counted ten times or more. The chain is built from TRBV12-3 or TRBV12-4 and TRBJ2-7; TRBD2 matches at 14 bases. The CDR3 consists of 16 residues. V shed 5 bases and J 3 bases; nucleotides not matched to a gene: 6. CDR3 in DNA: TGTGCCAGCAGTCCAACGGGACTAGCGGGAGTCTACGAGCAGTACTTC. Its protein product is CASSPTGLAGVYEQYF.

This clonotype was found many times. The genes are TRBV20-1 and TRBJ2-3, with D maybe TRBD2 (6 bases). There are 14 residues in the CDR3. CDR1 and CDR2 (germline): DFQATT, SNEGSKA (reference sequence). Trimming took off 6 bases at V and 1 base at J, with 14 bases between the two ends. As DNA, the CDR3 is TGCAGTGCCCCTCGGGCTAGCGGCACAGATACGCAGTATTTT. Amino acids: CSAPRASGTDTQYF.

This clonotype was observed a few times. The J gene is TRBJ2-7, the V gene TRBV6-4; either TRBD1 or TRBD2 may fit D (5 bases each). The CDR3 length is 14 residues. CDR1 and CDR2 from the germline V gene are MRHNA and SNTAGT. CDR3: CGAWPPGTHYEQYF. The CDR3 DNA reads TGTGGGGCGTGGCCCCCCGGGACCCACTACGAGCAGTACTTC.

This clonotype was seen ten or more times. CDR3 bases: TGTGCCTGGCGGCGGACAGGACTAAATGAAAAACTGTTTTTT. Protein: CAWRRTGLNEKLFF. The chain uses TRBV30 and TRBJ1-4; TRBD1 matches at 7 bases. The CDR3 contains 14 residues. Germline trimming cut 5 bases from V and 5 bases from J; bases unmatched to any gene: 8. The germline V gene has CDR1 GTSNPN and CDR2 SVGIG (reference sequence).

This clonotype showed up many times. This chain connects TRBV2 to TRBJ2-7; D might be TRBD1 or TRBD2, each matching 5 bases. This CDR3 is built from 13 residues. V dropped 8 bases and J dropped 3 bases, with 14 bases sitting between them. Per germline, CDR1 SNHLY and CDR2 FYNNEI. The CDR3 is CASRGVRGYEQYF. The CDR3 DNA sequence: TGTGCCAGCCGGGGCGTGAGAGGCTACGAGCAGTACTTC.

The gene calls are TRBV11-2 and TRBJ2-1; possible D gene TRBD2, 6 bases. Trimming shortened V by 0 bases and J by 6 bases, and 9 bases separated the two germline ends. Germline-derived CDR1 and CDR2 are SGHAT and FQNNGV. The CDR3 sequence is 14 residues long. The CDR3 DNA follows: TGTGCCAGCAGCTTAGATCGGCGGGGCAATGAGCAGTTCTTC. Translating it yields CASSLDRRGNEQFF.

This chain joins TRBV5-1 and TRBJ2-5; D is perhaps TRBD2 (5 bases). CDR1 and CDR2 from the germline V gene are SGHRS and YFSETQ. The CDR3 contains 15 residues. Between the trimmed V and J ends, which lost 1 base and 5 bases, there was a span of 15 bases. CDR3 amino acids: CASSLIMSAEETQYF. For the CDR3, the DNA is TGCGCCAGCAGCTTGATTATGTCAGCGGAGGAGACCCAGTACTTC.

This clonotype was counted ten times or more. This chain links TRBV6-1 with TRBJ2-2; weak D call: TRBD2 (5 bases). Trimming removed 5 bases at V and 7 bases at J, with 11 bases between. The germline CDR1 and CDR2 sequences are MNHNS and SASEGT. This CDR3 is 13 amino acids long. The CDR3 protein is CASSTSSGGELFF. The CDR3 region has the DNA TGTGCCAGCAGTACCTCAAGCGGCGGGGAGCTGTTTTTT.

This clonotype was seen a few times. Sequence at one end of the junction differs from germline and may be a read error. The V gene is TRBV18, the J gene TRBJ2-2; 8 nucleotides line up with TRBD1. Germline values: CDR1 KGHSH, CDR2 LQKENI. The CDR3 is 16 amino acids. The CDR3 here is CASSPPRTGTAGKLFF. CDR3 DNA sequence: TGTGCCAGCTCACCACCGCGGACAGGGACGGCCGGGAAGCTGTTTTTT.

The CDR3 sequence is CASSSNRGAGELFF. The CDR3 bases are TGTGCCAGCAGTTCGAACAGGGGGGCCGGGGAGCTGTTTTTT. The V gene is TRBV28, the J gene TRBJ2-2; 8 bases are shared with TRBD1. V trimming: 4 bases; J trimming: 6 bases; junction bases outside the gene matches: 4. The CDR3 has 14 residues. The germline V gene encodes CDR1 MDHEN and CDR2 SYDVKM.

This clonotype was seen a handful of times. The rearrangement joins TRBV20-1 to TRBJ1-2; the D is unclear. The CDR3 spans 12 residues. The germline CDR1 and CDR2 sequences are DFQATT and SNEGSKA (reference sequence). Trimming took 4 bases from V and 3 from J, leaving 9 bases between them. The CDR3 reads CSATLGDYGYTF. DNA of the CDR3: TGCAGTGCTACGCTCGGGGACTATGGCTACACCTTC.

Of note for this clonotype: A far larger clone is off by one base, so a read error is likely. The rearrangement links TRBV7-9 to TRBJ2-3; D is unclear. This CDR3 comprises 12 residues. The V gene's germline CDR1 is SEHNR and CDR2 FQNEAQ (reference sequence). The CDR3 sequence: CACTDFTDAQYF. DNA for the CDR3: TGTGCCTGTACGGATTTCACAGATGCGCAGTATTTT.

This clonotype has only one observation. The chain recombines TRBV24-1 with TRBJ2-5, with TRBD2 identical over 13 bases. V lost 4 bases, J lost 9 bases, and 7 bases stayed unmatched. In germline, CDR1 is KGHDR, CDR2 SFDVKD. The CDR3 is made up of 15 amino acids. The CDR3 coding sequence is TGTGCCACCAGTGAACCGAGGACTAGCGGGGGCCCCCAGTACTTC. This codes for CATSEPRTSGGPQYF.

The sample holds many counts of this clonotype. The gene calls are TRBV28 and TRBJ2-5; D gene ambiguous. V lost 3 bases, J lost 1 base, and 3 bases lay in between. The CDR3 is made up of 12 amino acids. Germline-derived CDR1 and CDR2 are MDHEN and SYDVKM. CDR3 in DNA: TGTGCCAGCAGTTTGCTCCAAGAGACCCAGTACTTC. This encodes CASSLLQETQYF.

Many counts were recorded for this clonotype. J is TRBJ2-2 and V is TRBV6-1; TRBD2 aligns across 9 bases. V lost 3 bases to trimming and J lost 7 bases; unmatched junction nucleotides: 9. CDR3 length equals 16 residues. Looked up from germline, CDR1 is MNHNS and CDR2 is SASEGT. CDR3: CASSDVAGGPVGELFF. The CDR3 coding sequence is TGTGCCAGCAGTGATGTTGCGGGAGGGCCGGTCGGGGAGCTGTTTTTT.

This clonotype has ten or more counts. The gene calls are TRBV6-1 and TRBJ1-2; TRBD1 is a possible D gene (5 bases). V lost 6 bases and J 8 bases, leaving 16 bases between the germline ends. This CDR3 comprises 13 residues. The germline V gene encodes CDR1 MNHNS and CDR2 SASEGT. CDR3 DNA: TGTGCCAGCAGCCGCCCGACAGAACCCGGCTACACCTTC. Translation: CASSRPTEPGYTF.

This clonotype has only a few counts. The V gene is TRBV6-2 or TRBV6-3, the J gene TRBJ1-2; D ambiguous. Trimming shortened V by 4 bases and J by 2 bases, and 11 bases separated the two germline ends. The CDR3 loop spans 14 amino acids. CDR1 and CDR2 (germline): MNHEY, SVGEGT. The CDR3 spells CASSLSGENYGYTF. The CDR3 bases are TGTGCCAGCAGTTTATCAGGCGAAAACTATGGCTACACCTTC.

This chain joins TRBV12-3 or TRBV12-4 and TRBJ2-1, with 9 bases aligning to TRBD2. After removal of 7 bases from V and 3 bases from J, the junction contained 1 base not matched to a gene. There are 13 residues in the CDR3. CDR3 sequence: CASKAGGYNEQFF. DNA of the CDR3: TGTGCCAGCAAAGCGGGAGGCTACAATGAGCAGTTCTTC.

The table lists this clonotype with a count of one. This could be a read error, since a much larger clone is one nucleotide away. V and J are TRBV7-8 and TRBJ2-1; TRBD2 aligns across 7 bases. The CDR3 is made up of 14 amino acids. Germline lookup yields CDR1 SGHVS and CDR2 FQNEAQ. The CDR3 spells CASSGSGYYNEQSF. CDR3 nucleotides: TGTGCCAGTAGTGGTAGCGGGTACTACAATGAGCAGTCCTTC.